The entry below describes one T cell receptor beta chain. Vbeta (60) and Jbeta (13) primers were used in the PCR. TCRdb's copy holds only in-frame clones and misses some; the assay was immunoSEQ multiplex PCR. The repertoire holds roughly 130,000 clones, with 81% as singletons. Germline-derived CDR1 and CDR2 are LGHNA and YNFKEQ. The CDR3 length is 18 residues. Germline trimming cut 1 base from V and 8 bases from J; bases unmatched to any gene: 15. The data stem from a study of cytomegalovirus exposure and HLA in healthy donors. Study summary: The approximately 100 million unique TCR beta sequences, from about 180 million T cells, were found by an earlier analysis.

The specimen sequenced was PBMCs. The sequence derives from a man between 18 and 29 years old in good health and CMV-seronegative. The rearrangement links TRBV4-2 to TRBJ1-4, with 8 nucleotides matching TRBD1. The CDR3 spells CASSQVTAGGGSGEKLFF. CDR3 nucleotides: TGTGCCAGCAGCCAAGTCACGGCAGGGGGCGGTTCTGGGGAAAAACTGTTTTTT.